Following are 5 T cell receptor beta chains from one sample sequenced in a study of shared clonotypes between healthy human individuals. Produced via immunoSEQ multiplex PCR; TCRdb's table is partial and in-frame only. The sample has under 1,100,000 clones, approximately 80% seen once. Sequenced input: memory CD4+ T cells from PBMCs. The subset denotes: CD45RA-negative fraction. These receptors all stem from a man in his late teens or twenties in good health. Some clones in this sample may be carry-over from other donors' samples.

As to this clone: A read error is possible here, since a much larger clone lies one base away. The chain links TRBV4-1 to TRBJ2-6; D is possibly TRBD1 (6 bases). The CDR3 covers 16 residues. Germline assignment: CDR1 MGHRA and CDR2 YSYEKL. The CDR3 region has the DNA TGCGCCAGCAGCCAGTCCGGGACACATGGGGCCAACGTCCCGACTTTC. Protein product: CASSQSGTHGANVPTF.

This clone came up once. The same CDR3 is also encoded by other DNA sequences in this sample. This sequence joins TRBV5-1 and TRBJ1-1, with D perhaps matching TRBD1 (5 bases). Germline lookup yields CDR1 SGHRS and CDR2 YFSETQ. With 1 base removed from V and 4 bases from J, the gap between germline ends came to 8 bases. The CDR3 runs 13 residues. The CDR3 reads CASSLLGGTEAFF. The CDR3 coding sequence is TGCGCCAGCAGCTTGTTGGGGGGCACTGAAGCTTTCTTT.

This clone was seen at least ten times. The gene calls are TRBV7-2 and TRBJ1-3; no firm D call. The CDR3 is 12 amino acids. The V end lost 1 base, the J end lost 8 bases, and 6 bases lay between the germline ends. Germline V CDR1 and CDR2: SGHTA, FQGNSA. The CDR3: CASSLDRHTIYF. DNA for the CDR3: TGTGCCAGCAGCTTAGACCGTCACACCATATATTTT.

J is TRBJ1-1 and V is TRBV5-8; D perhaps matches TRBD1 (5 bases). The germline gives CDR1 SGHTS, CDR2 YDEGEE. The ends were cut back, 2 bases at V and 0 bases at J, with 14 bases in the middle. The CDR3 is 16 residues long. The CDR3 region is CASSFVVARVNTEAFF. The CDR3 DNA is TGTGCCAGCAGCTTTGTTGTCGCCAGGGTGAACACTGAAGCTTTCTTT.

The rearrangement links TRBV2 to TRBJ2-1; 15 bases are shared with TRBD2. After removal of 0 bases from V and 8 bases from J, the junction contained 11 bases not matched to a gene. The CDR3 has 19 amino acids. Germline-derived CDR1 and CDR2 are SNHLY and FYNNEI. CDR3 residues: CASSEAIPGLAGGGHEQFF. Written as DNA, the CDR3 is TGTGCCAGCAGTGAAGCAATTCCGGGACTAGCGGGAGGCGGTCATGAGCAGTTCTTC.